One sample yielded the 29 T cell receptor beta chains listed below, sequenced in a study of T cell repertoires in cytomegalovirus infection. TCRdb passed the reads through MiXCR, listing each CDR3 protein once. The sample yields about 300,000 distinct CDR3 sequences, about 9.1% seen once. The sample consisted of PBMCs. The receptor set was obtained from a human donor in good health (CMV status not recorded). Some clones in this sample may be carry-over from other donors' samples.

This clonotype was seen ten or more times. The chain has TRBV7-2 and TRBJ1-2, with 9 bases identical to TRBD1. The CDR3 consists of 14 residues. Losses at the gene ends were 3 bases for V and 9 bases for J; bases not matched to a gene: 8. The germline V gene encodes CDR1 SGHTA and CDR2 FQGNSA. The CDR3 nucleotides are TGTGCCAGCAGCTTGGCGGGACAGGGAGGGCGCTACACCTTC. Residues: CASSLAGQGGRYTF.

This clonotype was recorded many times. The chain couples TRBV7-3 to TRBJ2-2; D is possibly TRBD1 (6 bases). This CDR3 spans 13 amino acids. The germline V gene has CDR1 SGHTA and CDR2 FQGTGA. V was trimmed by 5 bases and J by 7 bases, leaving 11 bases between them. The CDR3, as DNA: TGTGCCAGCAGCCCAGGGGTCGGCGGGGAGCTGTTTTTT. It yields the protein CASSPGVGGELFF.

The gene calls are TRBV28 and TRBJ1-5; 7 bases match TRBD1. Per germline, CDR1 MDHEN and CDR2 SYDVKM. J was trimmed by 7 bases and V by 6 bases; bases with no gene match: 9. This CDR3 is 14 amino acids long. The CDR3: CASRPPRGAQPQHF. In DNA, the CDR3 is TGTGCCAGCAGGCCGCCCAGGGGGGCGCAGCCCCAGCATTTT. The full variable domain, rest sourced from reference TRBV28 and TRBJ1-5, is DVKVTQSSRYLVKRTGEKVFLECVQDMDHENMFWYRQDPGLGLRLIYFSYDVKMKEKGDIPEGYSVSREKKERFSLILESASTNQTSMYLCASRPPRGAQPQHFGDGTRLSIL.

This rearrangement joins TRBV20-1 to TRBJ1-2, with unresolved D. The CDR3 runs 13 residues. CDR1 DFQATT and CDR2 SNEGSKA come from the germline V gene (reference sequence). Trimming removed 5 bases from V and 5 bases from J, with 15 bases in between. The CDR3 DNA is TGCAGTGCTGCCACGGGGTCGCAGTATGGCTACACCTTC. This translates into CSAATGSQYGYTF.

This clonotype was recorded many times. The chain recombines TRBV7-2 with TRBJ2-7; D is possibly TRBD1 or TRBD2 (5 bases each). Germline lookup yields CDR1 SGHTA and CDR2 FQGNSA. The CDR3 contains 12 residues. With 4 bases removed from V and 6 bases from J, the gap between germline ends came to 10 bases. The CDR3 DNA reads as TGTGCCAGCAGCTCCTATGGGGGCGAGCAGTACTTC. Translated, it gives CASSSYGGEQYF.

This clonotype has a count of ten or more. The chain is built from TRBV28 and TRBJ2-3; D is undetermined. V lost 7 bases and J lost 0, with 8 bases in between. This CDR3 comprises 13 residues. Germline V gene lookup returns CDR1 MDHEN and CDR2 SYDVKM. The CDR3 region has the DNA TGTGCCAGCACCCTACCTAGCACAGATACGCAGTATTTT. It translates to CASTLPSTDTQYF.

V is TRBV5-1 and J is TRBJ2-3; D is perhaps TRBD2 (6 bases). The length of the CDR3 is 14 residues. The germline V gene encodes CDR1 SGHRS and CDR2 YFSETQ. Trimming took 4 bases from V and 0 from J, leaving 9 bases between them. CDR3 sequence (DNA): TGCGCCAGCAGCATGGGGACTAGCACAGATACGCAGTATTTT. Protein product: CASSMGTSTDTQYF.

The rearrangement links TRBV12-3 or TRBV12-4 to TRBJ2-7; 10 bases fit TRBD2. V lost 6 bases to trimming and J lost 7 bases; unmatched junction nucleotides: 3. CDR3 size: 12 residues. The CDR3 DNA is TGTGCCAGCAGCAGGACTAGCGGAGAGCAGTACTTC. This gives the protein CASSRTSGEQYF.

The CDR3 loop is CSVRSRGPDLLYEQYF. CDR3 DNA sequence: TGCAGCGTTCGGTCTCGGGGGCCAGATCTTCTCTACGAGCAGTACTTC. V is TRBV29-1 and J is TRBJ2-7; D is tentatively TRBD1 or TRBD2 (6 bases each). There are 16 residues in the CDR3. Germline CDR1 SQVTM, CDR2 ANQGSEA. Trimming cost V 5 bases and J 3 bases, with 23 bases left between them.

About this clonotype: The junction differs from germline at one of its ends, possibly a read error. The chain's CDR3 is CSAREERGTVF. CDR3 coding DNA: TGCAGTGCTAGAGAGGAGCGGGGAACTGTTTTT. The gene calls are TRBV20-1 and TRBJ1-4; D uncertain. The V gene's germline CDR1 is DFQATT and CDR2 SNEGSKA (reference sequence). The CDR3 runs to 11 residues.

This clonotype was seen repeatedly, ten times or more. The V call is TRBV25-1, the J call TRBJ2-2; D is perhaps TRBD1 (7 bases). Germline V gene data show CDR1 as MGHDK and CDR2 as SYGVNS. The CDR3 is made up of 17 amino acids. Trimming took 5 bases from V and 6 from J, leaving 22 bases between them. This CDR3 reads CASSTLGGQRWPGELFF. The CDR3 nucleotides are TGTGCCAGCAGTACTCTCGGGGGACAGAGATGGCCCGGGGAGCTGTTTTTT.

The chain has TRBV29-1 and TRBJ2-7, with TRBD2 as a possible D gene (5 bases). Germline assignment: CDR1 SQVTM and CDR2 ANQGSEA. This CDR3 region has 11 residues. Trimming cost V 6 bases and J 4 bases, with 10 bases left between them. CDR3 amino acids: CSVDGLYEQYF. The CDR3 DNA reads TGCAGCGTGGACGGACTTTACGAGCAGTACTTC.

This clonotype has ten or more counts. The chain links TRBV6-1 to TRBJ1-5; maybe TRBD1 (5 bases). The CDR3 extends over 14 amino acids. Trimming left V 6 bases short and J 4 bases short, with 13 bases between. Germline CDR1 MNHNS, CDR2 SASEGT. As DNA, the CDR3 is TGTGCCAGCAGGCGGGACGGTGGGAATCAGCCCCAGCATTTT. This gives the protein CASRRDGGNQPQHF.

A remark on this clonotype: Germline and junction disagree at one end, which may indicate a read error. The V and J genes are TRBV4-3 and TRBJ2-1; D is perhaps TRBD1 (5 bases). Looked up from germline, CDR1 is LGHNA and CDR2 is YSLEER. This CDR3 is 15 amino acids long. The CDR3 DNA reads TGCGCCAACAGCCAAGATATGGGGCCCTACAATGAGCAGTTCTTC. The encoded protein is CANSQDMGPYNEQFF.

In this sample, this clonotype turned up many times. The chain uses TRBV6-5 and TRBJ2-6; D not resolved. Trimming cost V 0 bases and J 0 bases, with 15 bases left between them. This CDR3 spans 19 amino acids. CDR1 is MNHEY, CDR2 SVGAGI, per germline. This CDR3 reads CASSYSIRTAYSGANVLTF. The DNA for the CDR3 is TGTGCCAGCAGTTACTCGATAAGGACCGCCTACTCTGGGGCCAACGTCCTGACTTTC.

Many counts were recorded for this clonotype. The V and J genes are TRBV7-2 and TRBJ2-3; TRBD2 might be the D (6 bases). Germline loops: CDR1 SGHTA, CDR2 FQGNSA. Deletions cut 5 bases from V and 6 bases from J, with 21 bases between. The CDR3 length is 16 residues. The CDR3 loop reads CASSAPGLRRTDTQYF. The CDR3 bases are TGTGCCAGCAGCGCGCCGGGACTCCGCCGGACGGATACGCAGTATTTT.

In its sample, this clonotype was seen many times. The chain is built from TRBV7-9 and TRBJ1-1, with D unclear. CDR3 size: 15 residues. From germline, CDR1 is SEHNR and CDR2 FQNEAQ (reference sequence). V was cut by 5 bases and J by 0 bases, with 13 bases left in between. CDR3 DNA: TGTGCCAGCAGCCAAAGTGGTCCGATGAACACTGAAGCTTTCTTT. It encodes CASSQSGPMNTEAFF. Filled out from reference TRBV7-9 and TRBJ1-1, the complete variable domain reads DTGVSQNPRHKITKRGQNVTFRCDPISEHNRLYWYRQTLGQGPEFLTYFQNEAQLEKSRLLSDRFSAERPKGSFSTLEIQRTEQGDSAMYLCASSQSGPMNTEAFFGQGTRLTVV.

The V call is TRBV27, the J call TRBJ2-1; 7 bases line up with TRBD2. Germline V lookup: CDR1 MNHEY, CDR2 SMNVEV (reference sequence). The CDR3 is made up of 17 amino acids. The V and J ends lost 5 bases and 0 bases, in that order; junction bases with no gene match: 10. CDR3 sequence (DNA): TGTGCCAGCAGTCGGGACTATCTAATGAGCTCCTACAATGAGCAGTTCTTC. Translated: CASSRDYLMSSYNEQFF.

The sample holds many counts of this clonotype. The chain combines TRBV7-3 with TRBJ2-3; TRBD2 matches 8 bases. Germline CDR1 reads SGHTA; CDR2 reads FQGTGA. The CDR3 length is 14 residues. V was pared by 11 bases and J by 3 bases, with 10 bases of the junction left unmatched. CDR3 residues: CASSGGGHTDTQYF. CDR3 DNA sequence: TGTGCCTCATCAGGCGGGGGGCATACAGATACGCAGTATTTT. Together with reference TRBV7-3 and TRBJ2-3, the CDR3 gives the full variable domain: GAGVSQTPSNKVTEKGKYVELRCDPISGHTALYWYRQSLGQGPEFLIYFQGTGAADDSGLPNDRFFAVRPEGSVSTLKIQRTERGDSAVYLCASSGGGHTDTQYFGPGTRLTVL.

In its sample, this clonotype was seen many times. V gene TRBV5-6 combines with J gene TRBJ1-1, with D maybe TRBD1 (6 bases). This CDR3 spans 14 amino acids. V lost 4 bases to trimming and J lost 1 base, with 11 bases between them. Germline values: CDR1 SGHDT, CDR2 YYEEEE. Here the CDR3 reads CASSGGPRNTEAFF. The CDR3 DNA follows: TGTGCCAGCAGCGGGGGGCCAAGGAACACTGAAGCTTTCTTT.

The J gene is TRBJ1-2, the V gene TRBV7-8; D might be TRBD1 (5 bases). CDR1 is SGHVS and CDR2 is FQNEAQ in the germline V gene. V was trimmed by 5 bases and J by 2 bases, leaving 15 bases between them. The CDR3 is made up of 15 amino acids. The CDR3 reads CASSVTGGINYGYTF. The CDR3 DNA reads TGTGCCAGCAGCGTCACCGGGGGGATAAACTATGGCTACACCTTC.

This clonotype occurred a few times. J is TRBJ2-5 and V is TRBV7-9, with no clear D. Trimming left V 4 bases short and J 2 bases short, with 8 bases between. This CDR3 comprises 13 residues. CDR1 is SEHNR, CDR2 FQNEAQ, per germline (reference sequence). CDR3 DNA sequence: TGTGCCAGCAGCTATGAGATACAAGAGACCCAGTACTTC. It encodes CASSYEIQETQYF.

The sample holds a few counts of this clonotype. The J gene is TRBJ1-5, the V gene TRBV2, with no clear D. The V gene's germline CDR1 is SNHLY and CDR2 FYNNEI. The CDR3 consists of 16 residues. Deletions cut 0 bases from V and 3 bases from J, with 12 bases between. The CDR3 DNA is TGTGCCAGCAGTGAAGCGCTTGGCCCTAACAATCAGCCCCAGCATTTT. It yields the protein CASSEALGPNNQPQHF.

This clonotype has a handful of counts. This chain links TRBV4-3 with TRBJ2-2; 11 bases align to TRBD1. The ends lost 1 base at V and 2 bases at J; junction bases unmatched: 3. In germline, CDR1 is LGHNA, CDR2 YSLEER. This CDR3 spans 17 amino acids. The CDR3 loop is CASSQAGQGANTGELFF. CDR3 bases: TGCGCCAGCAGCCAAGCCGGACAGGGGGCCAACACCGGGGAGCTGTTTTTT.

This clonotype came up many times. This chain links TRBV20-1 with TRBJ2-1; 13 bases align to TRBD2. The ends lost 5 bases at V and 5 bases at J; junction bases unmatched: 3. The CDR3 runs 14 residues. In germline, CDR1 is DFQATT, CDR2 SNEGSKA (reference sequence). The CDR3 DNA reads TGCAGTGCTGGACTAGCGGGGGCTAACAATGAGCAGTTCTTC. Translating it yields CSAGLAGANNEQFF.

This clonotype occurred many times. The chain employs TRBV5-4 and TRBJ1-2; D perhaps matches TRBD1 (6 bases). The CDR3 is 13 residues long. In germline, CDR1 is SGHNT, CDR2 YYREEE (reference sequence). The V gene lost 1 base and the J gene lost 11 bases, with 15 bases spanning the gap. Here the CDR3 DNA reads TGTGCCAGCAGCTTGTATCCAGGGGATGAGTACACCTTC. Translated, it gives CASSLYPGDEYTF. Using reference TRBV5-4 and TRBJ1-2 for the parts outside the CDR3, the full variable domain is ETGVTQSPTHLIKTRGQQVTLRCSSQSGHNTVSWYQQALGQGPQFIFQYYREEENGRGNFPPRFSGLQFPNYSSELNVNALELDDSALYLCASSLYPGDEYTFGSGTRLTVV.

The table lists this clonotype with many counts. V is TRBV29-1 and J is TRBJ2-2, with 12 bases matching TRBD2. The CDR3 spans 14 residues. Per germline, CDR1 SQVTM and CDR2 ANQGSEA. The J segment lost 8 bases and the V segment lost 8 bases, leaving 9 bases of the junction unmatched. CDR3 region: CSIRTSGATGELFF. The CDR3 nucleotides read TGCAGCATCCGGACTAGCGGGGCGACAGGGGAGCTGTTTTTT.

This sequence joins TRBV20-1 and TRBJ2-2; D is possibly TRBD1 or TRBD2 (5 bases each). The germline gives CDR1 DFQATT, CDR2 SNEGSKA (reference sequence). The CDR3 covers 12 residues. The ends were cut back, 7 bases at V and 4 bases at J, with 10 bases in the middle. The CDR3 region is CSVGRATGELFF. The CDR3 DNA follows: TGCAGTGTGGGGCGGGCCACCGGGGAGCTGTTTTTT.

This clonotype was found many times. The chain employs TRBV10-3 and TRBJ1-1; no reliable D call. Germline assignment: CDR1 ENHRY and CDR2 SYGVKD. Trimming removed 3 bases at V and 0 bases at J, with 8 bases between. The CDR3 consists of 14 residues. This chain's CDR3 is CAISDRRVNTEAFF. Written as DNA, the CDR3 is TGTGCCATCAGTGACAGACGAGTGAACACTGAAGCTTTCTTT.